One and the same sample provided the 29 T cell receptor beta chains below, sequenced in a study of neurological immune-mediated disorders. TCRdb independently ran MiXCR on the 5' RACE reads; one entry per CDR3 protein. This sample has tens of thousands of distinct CDR3 sequences, with 9% to 12% found just once. The sequenced sample was PBMCs. These TCRs come from a man aged 40-55 years in good health.

This clonotype was seen many times. This chain links TRBV5-5 with TRBJ1-2; 10 nucleotides match TRBD1. The CDR3 loop spans 14 amino acids. With V trimmed by 1 base and J by 7 bases, 4 bases remained unmatched. The V gene's germline CDR1 is SGHKS and CDR2 YYEKEE (reference sequence). The chain's CDR3 is CASSLRDRGPGYTF. CDR3 bases: TGTGCCAGCAGCTTGAGGGACAGGGGACCTGGCTACACCTTC.

This clonotype was picked up many times. V usage is TRBV5-1 and J usage is TRBJ1-2; D unclear. Germline V gene lookup returns CDR1 SGHRS and CDR2 YFSETQ. Trimming pared 3 bases from V and 2 bases from J, leaving 14 bases between. The length of the CDR3 is 15 residues. In DNA form, the CDR3 reads TGCGCCAGCAGCTACGGGATCCCCTCAAACTATGGCTACACCTTC. Translated, it gives CASSYGIPSNYGYTF.

This clonotype has ten or more counts. The gene calls are TRBV7-3 and TRBJ2-1; D is uncertain. Trimming removed 5 bases from V and 0 bases from J, with 11 bases in between. The CDR3 is made up of 15 amino acids. Germline V gene data show CDR1 as SGHTA and CDR2 as FQGTGA. Here the CDR3 DNA reads TGTGCCAGCAGCCGAGACGGAAGCTCCTACAATGAGCAGTTCTTC. Encoded protein: CASSRDGSSYNEQFF.

This clonotype came up many times. The CDR3 region is CASSPTGRGAKNIQYF. CDR3 coding DNA: TGTGCCAGCAGCCCCACAGGGAGGGGAGCCAAAAACATTCAGTACTTC. V and J are TRBV7-9 and TRBJ2-4, with a possible D match to TRBD2 (7 bases). The CDR3 covers 16 residues. From germline, CDR1 is SEHNR and CDR2 FQNEAQ (reference sequence). The V gene lost 5 bases and the J gene lost 0 bases, with 14 bases spanning the gap.

In this sample, this clonotype turned up many times. The V and J genes are TRBV19 and TRBJ1-5, with 7 bases matching TRBD1. Germline V lookup: CDR1 LNHDA, CDR2 SQIVND (reference sequence). The V gene end was trimmed by 6 bases and the J gene end by 0 bases; junction bases not matched to a gene: 2. The CDR3 is 14 amino acids. The CDR3 nucleotides are TGTGCCAGTAGACAGGGGATTAGCAATCAGCCCCAGCATTTT. Translating it yields CASRQGISNQPQHF.

This clonotype was seen repeatedly, ten times or more. The chain employs TRBV28 and TRBJ1-1; no clear D gene. CDR3 length equals 14 residues. Between the trimmed V and J ends, which lost 7 bases and 1 base, there was a span of 13 bases. The germline gives CDR1 MDHEN, CDR2 SYDVKM. The CDR3 DNA reads TGTGCCAGCATCTTAGGTGGTTGGAACACTGAAGCTTTCTTT. It yields the protein CASILGGWNTEAFF.

This clonotype was observed many times. The chain links TRBV4-2 to TRBJ2-7, with 10 bases fitting TRBD2. The CDR3 totals 13 residues. V was clipped by 6 bases and J by 6 bases; unmatched bases: 5. CDR1 is LGHNA and CDR2 is YNFKEQ in the germline V gene. For the CDR3, the DNA is TGTGCCAGCAGAGGCAGCGGGGGGGCCGAGCAGTACTTC. Translating gives CASRGSGGAEQYF.

This clonotype was observed many times. This chain links TRBV20-1 with TRBJ2-2; 11 bases are a match to TRBD1. Germline CDR1 is DFQATT and CDR2 is SNEGSKA (reference sequence). The CDR3 is made up of 14 amino acids. J lost 6 bases, V lost 6 bases, and 6 bases had no gene match. This CDR3 reads CSAPGQGAPGELFF. The CDR3, as DNA: TGCAGTGCACCTGGACAGGGGGCGCCCGGGGAGCTGTTTTTT.

This clonotype was recorded at least ten times. The chain joins TRBV20-1 to TRBJ2-5; D gene ambiguous. Trimming cost V 2 bases and J 4 bases, with 11 bases left between them. The CDR3 extends over 13 amino acids. From germline, CDR1 is DFQATT and CDR2 SNEGSKA (reference sequence). CDR3 DNA: TGCAGTGCTAGACCTAGATCTCGAGAGACCCAGTACTTC. Residues: CSARPRSRETQYF.

This clonotype was seen many times. The chain recombines TRBV5-1 with TRBJ2-1; no clear D gene. CDR1 and CDR2 (germline): SGHRS, YFSETQ. The CDR3 sequence is 13 residues long. Trimming shortened V by 5 bases and J by 0 bases, and 6 bases separated the two germline ends. CDR3 coding DNA: TGCGCCAGCAGAATAAGCTCCTACAATGAGCAGTTCTTC. It encodes CASRISSYNEQFF.

This clonotype was recorded many times. This sequence joins TRBV5-4 and TRBJ2-1; D might be TRBD1 (6 bases). The CDR3 is 15 amino acids. V was clipped by 0 bases and J by 2 bases, with 9 bases between them. CDR1 and CDR2 (germline): SGHNT, YYREEE (reference sequence). CDR3 in amino acids: CASSLGTDPYNEQFF. In DNA form, the CDR3 reads TGTGCCAGCAGCTTGGGGACAGATCCCTACAATGAGCAGTTCTTC.

This clonotype came up many times. The chain has TRBV20-1 and TRBJ2-7, with D unresolved. The germline V gene has CDR1 DFQATT and CDR2 SNEGSKA (reference sequence). The CDR3 sequence is 13 residues long. V lost 0 bases, J lost 1 base, and 7 bases lay in between. The chain's CDR3 is CSARDYRSYEQYF. DNA of the CDR3: TGCAGTGCTAGAGATTACCGGTCCTACGAGCAGTACTTC.

In its sample, this clonotype was seen many times. The chain has TRBV6-1 and TRBJ2-1, with D tentatively TRBD1 (6 bases). Germline CDR1 is MNHNS and CDR2 is SASEGT. CDR3 size: 14 residues. V was clipped by 7 bases and J by 4 bases, with 14 bases between them. CDR3 region: CASTLGTLYNEQFF. In DNA, the CDR3 is TGTGCCAGCACCCTAGGGACACTATACAATGAGCAGTTCTTC.

The chain recombines TRBV6-2 or TRBV6-3 with TRBJ2-1; D is perhaps TRBD1 (6 bases). The CDR3 has 13 residues. CDR1 and CDR2 (germline): MNHEY, SVGEGT. V lost 9 bases, J lost 6 bases, and 15 bases lay in between. CDR3: CASRISGANEQFF. CDR3 sequence (DNA): TGTGCCAGTCGAATTTCAGGGGCCAATGAGCAGTTCTTC.

This clonotype has only one observation. The rearrangement links TRBV7-7 to TRBJ2-1; perhaps TRBD2 as D (5 bases). The CDR3 is made up of 9 amino acids. Germline V lookup: CDR1 SSHAT, CDR2 FNYEAQ (reference sequence). In nucleotides, the CDR3 is TGTCAAATTCCTGCGGGGCAGTTCTTC. Translation: CQIPAGQFF. The full variable domain, with the rest looked up from reference TRBV7-7 and TRBJ2-1, is GAGVSQSPRYKVTKRGQDVTLRCDPISSHATLYWYQQALGQGPEFLTYFNYEAQPDKSGLPSDRFSAERPEGSISTLTIQRTEQRDSAMYRCQIPAGQFFGPGTRLTVL.

This clonotype has at least ten counts. The rearrangement links TRBV29-1 to TRBJ2-7; maybe TRBD2 (5 bases). Germline CDR1 is SQVTM and CDR2 is ANQGSEA. The germline V and J ends were trimmed by 0 bases and 6 bases, with 12 bases remaining between them. The length of the CDR3 is 13 residues. CDR3 DNA: TGCAGCGTTGAAGATCACGGCGGAGGCGAGCAGTACTTC. Encoded protein: CSVEDHGGGEQYF.

This clonotype was detected many times. The rearrangement links TRBV3-1 to TRBJ2-2, with 8 bases lining up with TRBD2. V trimming: 6 bases; J trimming: 4 bases; junction bases outside the gene matches: 7. CDR1 LGHDT and CDR2 YNNKEL come from the germline V gene (reference sequence). This CDR3 has 15 residues. The CDR3 region has the DNA TGTGCCAGCAGTCAAAGCGGGAGTGGCACCGGGGAGCTGTTTTTT. Protein: CASSQSGSGTGELFF.

This clonotype occurred many times. The V gene is TRBV29-1, the J gene TRBJ2-1, with 7 bases fitting TRBD2. The germline CDR1 and CDR2 sequences are SQVTM and ANQGSEA. The CDR3 runs 14 residues. The V gene end was trimmed by 6 bases and the J gene end by 4 bases; junction bases not matched to a gene: 9. The CDR3 loop is CSVLRSSGYNEQFF. The CDR3 DNA sequence: TGCAGCGTCCTAAGGTCTAGCGGTTACAATGAGCAGTTCTTC.

Many counts were recorded for this clonotype. This chain links TRBV29-1 with TRBJ1-1; D may be TRBD1 (6 bases). This CDR3 is 14 amino acids long. Deletions cut 4 bases from V and 4 bases from J, with 16 bases between. Per the germline V gene, CDR1 is SQVTM and CDR2 is ANQGSEA. The CDR3 sequence: CSVGGGSRGTEAFF. CDR3 nucleotide sequence: TGCAGCGTTGGGGGGGGCAGCAGGGGCACTGAAGCTTTCTTT.

This clonotype was picked up many times. The chain has TRBV6-6 and TRBJ2-6; D unclear. This CDR3 has 18 residues. Per germline, CDR1 MNHNY and CDR2 SVGAGI (reference sequence). The V and J ends lost 2 bases and 0 bases respectively, with 14 bases between them. The DNA for the CDR3 is TGTGCCAGCAGTTACATCCCAAAACTTAGCTCTGGGGCCAACGTCCTGACTTTC. Translated: CASSYIPKLSSGANVLTF.

This clonotype was detected a few times. The chain is built from TRBV12-3 or TRBV12-4 and TRBJ1-1; D ambiguous. V was trimmed by 6 bases and J by 4 bases, leaving 9 bases between them. This CDR3 comprises 12 residues. CDR3 sequence (DNA): TGTGCCAGCAGAAAAGATCCCACTGAAGCTTTCTTT. Protein product: CASRKDPTEAFF.

This clonotype was counted at least ten times. The rearrangement uses TRBV12-3 or TRBV12-4 and TRBJ2-3, with a weak D call TRBD1 (6 bases). The CDR3 covers 16 residues. V was trimmed by 1 base and J by 2 bases, leaving 13 bases between them. CDR3: CASSLVGDINTDTQYF. The CDR3 DNA follows: TGTGCCAGCAGTTTAGTTGGGGACATAAACACAGATACGCAGTATTTT.

This clonotype was recorded at least ten times. The rearrangement joins TRBV21-1 to TRBJ1-3; the D call of TRBD1 is as the table states it, not checked on the DNA. TRBV21-1 is a documented pseudogene. This CDR3 is built from 17 residues. In DNA, the CDR3 is TGTGCCAGCAGTTTGAGGACAGCCATAAACTCTGGAAACACCATATATTTT. Its protein product is CASSLRTAINSGNTIYF.

This clonotype was seen repeatedly, ten times or more. DNA for the CDR3: TGCAGCGTTGAGGGCAGGTGGGCCGGGGAGCTGTTTTTT. Its translation: CSVEGRWAGELFF. The chain joins TRBV29-1 to TRBJ2-2, with D unclear. Germline-derived CDR1 and CDR2 are SQVTM and ANQGSEA. This CDR3 contains 13 residues. The V end lost 3 bases, the J end lost 6 bases, and 11 bases lay between the germline ends.

This clonotype showed up many times. The chain has TRBV4-2 and TRBJ2-3, with no clear D. V was shortened by 0 bases and J by 4 bases, with 5 bases between the two germline ends. The CDR3 has 13 amino acids. Germline V CDR1 and CDR2: LGHNA, YNFKEQ. The CDR3 reads CASSQDLSDTQYF. CDR3 in DNA: TGTGCCAGCAGCCAAGATTTATCAGATACGCAGTATTTT.

This clonotype was seen many times. The V call is TRBV4-1, the J call TRBJ2-4; TRBD1 matches at 8 bases. The V and J ends lost 2 bases and 1 base, in that order; junction bases with no gene match: 4. This CDR3 spans 16 amino acids. Looked up from germline, CDR1 is MGHRA and CDR2 is YSYEKL. The CDR3 DNA sequence: TGCGCCAGCAGCCAACCCCGGACAGGGGCCAAAAACATTCAGTACTTC. This translates into CASSQPRTGAKNIQYF.

As concerns this clonotype: A clone one base away is much larger, so this may be a read error. The J gene is TRBJ2-5, the V gene TRBV29-1; 13 positions match TRBD2. The CDR3 is 16 amino acids. Germline V lookup: CDR1 SQVTM, CDR2 ANQGSEA. Written as DNA, the CDR3 is TGCAGCGTTGAAGGGGGACTAGCGGGGAACCAAGAGACCCGGTACTTC. Translating it yields CSVEGGLAGNQETRYF.

There are many counts of this clonotype. V is TRBV5-1 and J is TRBJ2-4, with 7 bases lining up with TRBD1. Trimming at V came to 4 bases and at J to 0 bases, leaving 16 bases not matched to a gene. This CDR3 region has 19 residues. The V gene's germline CDR1 is SGHRS and CDR2 YFSETQ. CDR3 loop: CASSLDRGTADLAKNIQYF. For the CDR3, the DNA is TGCGCCAGCAGCCTCGACCGAGGGACAGCCGATTTAGCCAAAAACATTCAGTACTTC.

The chain employs TRBV11-2 and TRBJ2-3, with 7 bases lining up with TRBD2. Germline lookup yields CDR1 SGHAT and CDR2 FQNNGV. J was trimmed by 6 bases and V by 1 base; bases with no gene match: 10. CDR3 length: 16 residues. The CDR3 DNA reads as TGTGCCAGCAGCTTAGGTCGGGGCGGGAGTTGGGATACGCAGTATTTT. It is translated as CASSLGRGGSWDTQYF.